The 9 T cell receptor beta chains reported below all come from one sample, sequenced in a study of T cell changes during pregnancy in multiple sclerosis. Sequencing was performed with immunoSEQ multiplex PCR; in TCRdb, only in-frame clones are kept and a portion is missing. The repertoire consists of about 57,000 clones, with 90% to 95% occurring once and the leading ten covering roughly 0.37%. The input for sequencing was CD4+ T cells from peripheral blood mononuclear cells, taken before pregnancy. The receptor source for this set is a female donor with multiple sclerosis, enrolled in a pregnancy study.

J is TRBJ1-5 and V is TRBV21-1; the listed D gene, TRBD1, was not tested against the DNA. TRBV21-1 represents a pseudogene. The CDR3 has 14 amino acids. The CDR3 here is CAISRVSSNQPQHF. Written as DNA, the CDR3 is TGTGCCATTAGCAGGGTAAGTAGCAATCAGCCCCAGCATTTT.

V is TRBV5-4 and J is TRBJ1-1; D unclear. Germline-derived CDR1 and CDR2 are SGHNT and YYREEE (reference sequence). The CDR3 is 14 amino acids. Trimming shortened V by 1 base and J by 2 bases, and 9 bases separated the two germline ends. In DNA form, the CDR3 reads TGTGCCAGCAGCTTGTTCCGGGGAAACACTGAAGCTTTCTTT. Residues: CASSLFRGNTEAFF.

The rearrangement uses TRBV19 and TRBJ1-5, with D perhaps TRBD1 (5 bases). CDR1 and CDR2 (germline): LNHDA, SQIVND (reference sequence). The V end lost 5 bases, the J end lost 0 bases, and 11 bases lay between the germline ends. This CDR3 spans 15 amino acids. CDR3 DNA sequence: TGTGCCAGTAGTCTCCCGACAGATAGCAATCAGCCCCAGCATTTT. This sequence encodes CASSLPTDSNQPQHF.

The chain joins TRBV6-1 to TRBJ1-4; 10 nucleotides line up with TRBD1. The V segment lost 9 bases and the J segment 8 bases; nucleotides outside the gene matches: 9. CDR3 length: 14 residues. Germline values: CDR1 MNHNS, CDR2 SASEGT. The CDR3: CASTSGQGGEKLFF. For the CDR3, the DNA is TGTGCCAGTACCTCTGGACAGGGGGGGGAAAAACTGTTTTTT.

This chain connects TRBV7-9 to TRBJ1-2, with D perhaps matching TRBD1 (6 bases). CDR3 length: 11 amino acids. V dropped 6 bases and J dropped 5 bases, with 7 bases sitting between them. The germline CDR1 and CDR2 sequences are SEHNR and FQNEAQ (reference sequence). The CDR3 DNA sequence: TGTGCCAGCAGGCAGGGGTATGGCTACACCTTC. Its protein product is CASRQGYGYTF.

The gene calls are TRBV19 and TRBJ1-2; TRBD1 matches at 7 bases. Trimming took 5 bases from V and 5 from J; bases not matched to a gene: 5. CDR1 and CDR2 (germline): LNHDA, SQIVND (reference sequence). CDR3 length: 13 amino acids. The CDR3 spells CASSSPDRYGYTF. The CDR3 DNA sequence: TGTGCCAGTAGTTCGCCGGACAGGTATGGCTACACCTTC.

The chain recombines TRBV15 with TRBJ2-7; D is unresolved. CDR3 length: 14 residues. Germline values: CDR1 LNHNV, CDR2 YYDKDF (reference sequence). Trimming left V 8 bases short and J 0 bases short, with 14 bases between. CDR3: CATAAMRSSYEQYF. CDR3 sequence (DNA): TGTGCCACCGCTGCAATGAGGAGCTCCTACGAGCAGTACTTC.

V usage is TRBV29-1 and J usage is TRBJ1-1, with 7 bases lining up with TRBD1. Germline V gives CDR1 SQVTM, CDR2 ANQGSEA. The CDR3 is 11 residues long. Unmatched junction bases numbered 3, after V lost 7 bases and J lost 4 bases. CDR3 region: CSGWTGTEAFF. CDR3 coding DNA: TGCAGCGGATGGACAGGCACTGAAGCTTTCTTT. Full variable domain (rest looked up from reference TRBV29-1 and TRBJ1-1): SAVISQKPSRDICQRGTSLTIQCQVDSQVTMMFWYRQQPGQSLTLIATANQGSEATYESGFVIDKFPISRPNLTFSTLTVSNMSPEDSSIYLCSGWTGTEAFFGQGTRLTVV.

This clone has only one observation. This sequence joins TRBV19 and TRBJ1-1; perhaps TRBD1 as D (6 bases). Germline V gene data show CDR1 as LNHDA and CDR2 as SQIVND (reference sequence). V was pared by 5 bases and J by 1 base, with 11 bases between. The CDR3 runs 14 residues. This chain's CDR3 is CASSYNRENTEAFF. CDR3 coding DNA: TGTGCCAGTAGTTACAACAGGGAGAACACTGAAGCTTTCTTT.